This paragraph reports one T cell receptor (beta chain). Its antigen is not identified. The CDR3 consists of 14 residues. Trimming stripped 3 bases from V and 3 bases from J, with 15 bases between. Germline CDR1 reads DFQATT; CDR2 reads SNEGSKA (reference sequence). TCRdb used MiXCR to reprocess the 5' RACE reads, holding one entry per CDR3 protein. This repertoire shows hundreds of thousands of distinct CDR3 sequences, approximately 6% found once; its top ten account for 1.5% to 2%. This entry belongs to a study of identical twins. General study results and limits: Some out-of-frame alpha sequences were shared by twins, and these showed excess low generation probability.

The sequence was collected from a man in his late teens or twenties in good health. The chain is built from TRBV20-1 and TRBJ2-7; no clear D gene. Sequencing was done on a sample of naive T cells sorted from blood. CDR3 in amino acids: CSASGYDDFYEQYF. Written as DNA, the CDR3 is TGCAGTGCTAGCGGCTACGATGACTTCTACGAGCAGTACTTC.